This T cell receptor beta chain was observed in a study of vaccination and CD4 T cells after COVID-19. On the study more broadly: Post-COVID sampling occurred a median roughly 100 days after diagnosis (range 35 to 161). The cells in question were stimulated using overlapping spike peptides derived from SARS-CoV-2, HCoV-NL63, HCoV-OC43 and HCoV-229E.

CDR3 length: 15 residues. Between the trimmed V and J ends, which lost 0 bases and 6 bases, there was a span of 12 bases. The germline CDR1 and CDR2 sequences are LNHDA and SQIVND (reference sequence). The time point: late sampling 161 to 241 days after vaccination in a few convalescent patients. Sample treatment: roughly 10-day PBMC culture with coronavirus spike peptide pools or control peptides (ViraFEST assay). Cell culture was performed with around 2 million PBMCs per well in the presence of 8 to 10 IU/ml IL-2 and 9.5 to 10 ug/ml peptide pools. Sequenced with the Oncomine TCR Beta short-read assay was DNA taken from cultured CD4+ T cells. TCRdb reprocessed the PCR reads with MiXCR, giving one entry per CDR3 protein. The data hold more than 25,000 distinct CDR3 sequences, with over 30% observed a single time. Remarks on this clonotype: Its antigen remains unidentified.

The V call is TRBV19, the J call TRBJ1-5, with D possibly being TRBD1 (5 bases). The origin of this receptor is a human donor who had recovered from COVID-19. The sequencing here drew on CD4+ T cells from blood, cultured in vitro, taken about 7 months after SARS-CoV-2 vaccination. CDR3 DNA: TGTGCCAGTAGTATAGAGGTCCTTGGGGGTCAGCCCCAGCATTTT. It translates to CASSIEVLGGQPQHF. The variable domain in full, completed from reference TRBV19 and TRBJ1-5, reads DGGITQSPKYLFRKEGQNVTLSCEQNLNHDAMYWYRQDPGQGLRLIYYSQIVNDFQKGDIAEGYSVSREKKESFPLTVTSAQKNPTAFYLCASSIEVLGGQPQHFGDGTRLSIL.